The 23 T cell receptor beta chains in this list originate from one sample, sequenced in a study of blood T cell repertoires in COVID-19. Profiling relied on immunoSEQ multiplex PCR, and the TCRdb table lists in-frame clones only, not all of them. In the table there are approximately 38,000 clones, 80% to 90% of which are singletons. What was sequenced was peripheral blood. These receptor sequences come from a man aged 30 to 39 with active or convalescent COVID-19.

CDR3 DNA sequence: TGTGCCAGCAGCTTAGACCCAGGGATAAGCACTGAAGCTTTCTTT. Protein product: CASSLDPGISTEAFF. This sequence joins TRBV7-9 and TRBJ1-1; D might be TRBD1 (5 bases). This CDR3 has 15 residues. The V end was cut by 1 base, the J end by 4 bases, with 13 bases between. The germline CDR1 and CDR2 sequences are SEHNR and FQNEAQ (reference sequence).

The chain employs TRBV15 and TRBJ1-5; 10 bases map to TRBD1. The germline CDR1 and CDR2 sequences are LNHNV and YYDKDF (reference sequence). This CDR3 has 17 residues. The J segment lost 3 bases and the V segment lost 0 bases, leaving 5 bases of the junction unmatched. The CDR3 nucleotides read TGTGCCACCAGCAGAGATCTGGGGACAGGGGTCAATCAGCCCCAGCATTTT. Amino acids: CATSRDLGTGVNQPQHF.

The rearrangement uses TRBV19 and TRBJ2-2; weak D call: TRBD1 (5 bases). Germline assignment: CDR1 LNHDA and CDR2 SQIVND (reference sequence). The CDR3 runs 16 residues. The V gene lost 3 bases and the J gene lost 2 bases, with 13 bases spanning the gap. For the CDR3, the DNA is TGTGCCAGTAGTATCTACAGGCTTACAAACACCGGGGAGCTGTTTTTT. Amino acid sequence: CASSIYRLTNTGELFF.

The chain combines TRBV11-3 with TRBJ1-6; 7 bases align to TRBD1. The length of the CDR3 is 16 residues. The V gene end was trimmed by 5 bases and the J gene end by 7 bases; junction bases not matched to a gene: 11. The germline V gene encodes CDR1 SGHNT and CDR2 YENEEA. The CDR3 loop reads CASSALTGTANSPLHF. The CDR3, as DNA: TGTGCCAGCAGCGCGTTAACCGGGACAGCGAATTCACCCCTCCACTTT.

The rearrangement joins TRBV9 to TRBJ1-6, with D perhaps matching TRBD1 (5 bases). Germline loops: CDR1 SGDLS, CDR2 YYNGEE. This CDR3 comprises 15 residues. V was pared by 4 bases and J by 7 bases, with 15 bases between. The CDR3 here is CASSPSGRANSPLHF. The CDR3, as DNA: TGTGCCAGCAGCCCCTCCGGCAGGGCGAATTCACCCCTCCACTTT.

J is TRBJ2-1 and V is TRBV6-4; 8 positions agree with TRBD2. The ends lost 4 bases at V and 6 bases at J; junction bases unmatched: 8. This CDR3 is 15 amino acids long. The germline CDR1 and CDR2 sequences are MRHNA and SNTAGT. The CDR3 region has the DNA TGTGCCAGCAGTGTAGGTAGCGGGAATAGCAATGAGCAGTTCTTC. Residues: CASSVGSGNSNEQFF.

V is TRBV6-6 and J is TRBJ2-3; 9 bases align to TRBD2. The germline gives CDR1 MNHNY, CDR2 SVGAGI (reference sequence). The CDR3 has 15 residues. With V trimmed by 4 bases and J by 3 bases, 5 bases remained unmatched. The CDR3 loop is CASSLAGEGTDTQYF. In DNA, the CDR3 is TGTGCCAGCAGTTTAGCGGGAGAGGGGACAGATACGCAGTATTTT.

The rearrangement uses TRBV7-2 and TRBJ2-2, with D perhaps TRBD2 (5 bases). Germline V gene sequence: CDR1 SGHTA, CDR2 FQGNSA. The V and J ends lost 2 bases and 6 bases respectively, with 16 bases between them. The CDR3 extends over 16 amino acids. CDR3 nucleotides: TGTGCCAGCAGCTTAAGAATGTCTTTGGAGGCCGGGGAGCTGTTTTTT. The encoded protein is CASSLRMSLEAGELFF.

The chain recombines TRBV5-1 with TRBJ2-2; D perhaps matches TRBD2 (5 bases). CDR1 is SGHRS, CDR2 YFSETQ, per germline. The CDR3 sequence is 16 residues long. Trimming took off 0 bases at V and 4 bases at J, with 13 bases between the two ends. CDR3 amino acids: CASSLVGRGITGELFF. Written as DNA, the CDR3 is TGCGCCAGCAGCTTGGTTGGGAGAGGGATCACCGGGGAGCTGTTTTTT.

This clone has a single count. The chain links TRBV7-9 to TRBJ1-4; the D is unclear. Trimming stripped 0 bases from V and 8 bases from J, with 10 bases between. CDR1 is SEHNR and CDR2 is FQNEAQ in the germline V gene (reference sequence). This CDR3 region has 14 residues. CDR3 sequence reads: CASSLAQDREKLFF. For the CDR3, the DNA is TGTGCCAGCAGCTTAGCGCAGGATAGGGAAAAACTGTTTTTT.

The chain carries TRBV7-2 and TRBJ2-3; 8 nucleotides align to TRBD2. Trimming removed 5 bases from V and 5 bases from J; junction bases left unmatched: 9. Germline V CDR1 and CDR2: SGHTA, FQGNSA. CDR3 length: 15 amino acids. The DNA for the CDR3 is TGTGCCAGCAGCCGCGGAGCGGGAGTGGTAGATACGCAGTATTTT. As protein: CASSRGAGVVDTQYF. Looking up the rest from reference TRBV7-2 and TRBJ2-3 gives the full variable domain: GAGVSQSPSNKVTEKGKDVELRCDPISGHTALYWYRQSLGQGLEFLIYFQGNSAPDKSGLPSDRFSAERTGGSVSTLTIQRTQQEDSAVYLCASSRGAGVVDTQYFGPGTRLTVL.

J is TRBJ2-7 and V is TRBV19; D is possibly TRBD1 (6 bases). The V end was cut by 0 bases, the J end by 0 bases, with 12 bases between. CDR3 length equals 16 residues. Germline V gives CDR1 LNHDA, CDR2 SQIVND (reference sequence). DNA for the CDR3: TGTGCCAGTAGTATAGACACAGGGTTTCCCTCCTACGAGCAGTACTTC. This gives the protein CASSIDTGFPSYEQYF.

The CDR3 DNA follows: TGTGCCACCGGGACAGGGACGGTGTCCAGTGAGCAGTTCTTC. This encodes CATGTGTVSSEQFF. The chain recombines TRBV24-1 with TRBJ2-1; TRBD1 matches at 9 bases. Germline assignment: CDR1 KGHDR and CDR2 SFDVKD. This CDR3 is built from 14 residues. V lost 9 bases, J lost 9 bases, and 11 bases stayed unmatched.

This clone occurred a few times. The chain combines TRBV7-9 with TRBJ2-2, with 7 bases that match TRBD1. Looked up from germline, CDR1 is SEHNR and CDR2 is FQNEAQ (reference sequence). This CDR3 contains 15 residues. The V gene end was trimmed by 1 base and the J gene end by 7 bases; junction bases not matched to a gene: 6. This CDR3 reads CASSLVAQGNGELFF. Here the CDR3 DNA reads TGTGCCAGCAGCTTAGTCGCACAGGGGAACGGGGAGCTGTTTTTT.

V is TRBV5-6 and J is TRBJ2-5; 10 nucleotides match TRBD2. V lost 4 bases and J lost 0; bases outside the gene matches: 6. CDR3 length: 16 residues. Per the germline V gene, CDR1 is SGHDT and CDR2 is YYEEEE. CDR3 protein: CASSTGTSAYQETQYF. The CDR3 DNA reads as TGTGCCAGCAGCACGGGGACTAGCGCGTACCAAGAGACCCAGTACTTC.

This chain uses TRBV6-6 with TRBJ2-3; D possibly corresponds to TRBD1 (5 bases). This CDR3 contains 17 residues. Trimming stripped 5 bases from V and 0 bases from J, with 18 bases between. Germline CDR1 reads MNHNY; CDR2 reads SVGAGI (reference sequence). The CDR3 DNA follows: TGTGCCAGCAGTCCAGTCCTGGGGCGGATGAGCACAGATACGCAGTATTTT. Amino acid sequence: CASSPVLGRMSTDTQYF.

This clone appeared once. This rearrangement joins TRBV13 to TRBJ2-3; 9 bases are a match to TRBD2. There are 16 residues in the CDR3. V shed 3 bases and J 5 bases; nucleotides not matched to a gene: 9. In germline, CDR1 is PRHDT, CDR2 FYEKMQ (reference sequence). CDR3 amino acids: CASSFEVAGEQDTQYF. For the CDR3, the DNA is TGTGCCAGCAGCTTTGAAGTAGCGGGAGAACAAGATACGCAGTATTTT.

The gene calls are TRBV7-3 and TRBJ1-6, with D perhaps matching TRBD1 (6 bases). The germline V gene encodes CDR1 SGHTA and CDR2 FQGTGA. CDR3 length: 17 amino acids. V lost 5 bases and J 4 bases, leaving 18 bases between the germline ends. Here the CDR3 DNA reads TGTGCCAGCAGCACGAGAGGATTGGGACAATATAATTCACCCCTCCACTTT. Translated, it gives CASSTRGLGQYNSPLHF.

This chain links TRBV5-6 with TRBJ1-2, with unresolved D. The V and J ends lost 0 bases and 1 base respectively, with 16 bases between them. Germline V gene data show CDR1 as SGHDT and CDR2 as YYEEEE. The CDR3 runs to 17 residues. The CDR3 coding sequence is TGTGCCAGCAGCTTGGCGGATGCGTCAGCGAATAACTATGGCTACACCTTC. This codes for CASSLADASANNYGYTF. Looking up the rest from reference TRBV5-6 and TRBJ1-2 gives the full variable domain: DAGVTQSPTHLIKTRGQQVTLRCSPKSGHDTVSWYQQALGQGPQFIFQYYEEEERQRGNFPDRFSGHQFPNYSSELNVNALLLGDSALYLCASSLADASANNYGYTFGSGTRLTVV.

This clone has a single count. In nucleotides, the CDR3 is TGCGCCAGCAGCATTACAGGGGGCGGCTACACCTTC. Its protein is CASSITGGGYTF. The gene calls are TRBV5-1 and TRBJ1-2; 9 nucleotides match TRBD1. CDR1 SGHRS and CDR2 YFSETQ come from the germline V gene. The CDR3 extends over 12 amino acids. Trimming removed 4 bases from V and 8 bases from J; junction bases left unmatched: 3.

The chain is built from TRBV2 and TRBJ1-5, with 7 bases matching TRBD1. The V gene end was trimmed by 6 bases and the J gene end by 1 base; junction bases not matched to a gene: 6. Germline-derived CDR1 and CDR2 are SNHLY and FYNNEI. The length of the CDR3 is 15 residues. CDR3 coding DNA: TGTGCCAGCAGGGGGGACAGTGGGAGCAATCAGCCCCAGCATTTT. Its translation: CASRGDSGSNQPQHF.

In its sample, this clone was seen once. J is TRBJ2-5 and V is TRBV18; 8 bases agree with TRBD1. The J segment lost 5 bases and the V segment lost 3 bases, leaving 2 bases of the junction unmatched. CDR3 size: 13 residues. Germline V CDR1 and CDR2: KGHSH, LQKENI. The CDR3 sequence: CASSPDRAETQYF. The CDR3 coding sequence is TGTGCCAGCTCACCGGACAGGGCTGAGACCCAGTACTTC.

The chain carries TRBV15 and TRBJ1-2; D unresolved. Trimming took off 0 bases at V and 2 bases at J, with 13 bases between the two ends. CDR1 and CDR2 from the germline V gene are LNHNV and YYDKDF (reference sequence). The CDR3 length is 16 residues. CDR3 in DNA: TGTGCCACCAGCAGAGATAGGTTGGAGGGCAACTATGGCTACACCTTC. This sequence encodes CATSRDRLEGNYGYTF.